One T cell receptor (beta chain) is described in this entry. The V segment lost 3 bases and the J segment 0 bases; nucleotides outside the gene matches: 2. Germline V gene lookup returns CDR1 SGHTA and CDR2 FQGTGA. This CDR3 contains 14 residues. This sample was taken from a study of T cell changes during pregnancy in multiple sclerosis. Profiled with immunoSEQ multiplex PCR; TCRdb holds only in-frame clones, not every one. The sample holds about 32,000 clones, 91% seen once. This receptor was taken from a female donor in good health, enrolled as a control in a pregnancy study. V gene TRBV7-3 combines with J gene TRBJ2-7; 7 bases are a match to TRBD1. This specimen consisted of CD8+ T cells from peripheral blood mononuclear cells, obtained in the second trimester of pregnancy. The CDR3 DNA reads TGTGCCAGCAGCTTGACAGGGAGCTCCTACGAGCAGTACTTC. Protein sequence: CASSLTGSSYEQYF. The entire variable domain, with the rest obtained from reference TRBV7-3 and TRBJ2-7, is as follows: GAGVSQTPSNKVTEKGKYVELRCDPISGHTALYWYRQSLGQGPEFLIYFQGTGAADDSGLPNDRFFAVRPEGSVSTLKIQRTERGDSAVYLCASSLTGSSYEQYFGPGTRLTVT.